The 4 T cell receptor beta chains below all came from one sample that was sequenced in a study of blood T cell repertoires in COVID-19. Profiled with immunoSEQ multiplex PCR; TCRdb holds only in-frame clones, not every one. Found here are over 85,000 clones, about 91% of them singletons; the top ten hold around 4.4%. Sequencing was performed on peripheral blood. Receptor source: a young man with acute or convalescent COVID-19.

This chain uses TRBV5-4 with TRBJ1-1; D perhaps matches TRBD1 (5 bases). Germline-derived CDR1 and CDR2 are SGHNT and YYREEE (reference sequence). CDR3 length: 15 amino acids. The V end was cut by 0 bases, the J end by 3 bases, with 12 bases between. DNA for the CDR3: TGTGCCAGCAGCTTGGCGTCGGGGGGGTACACTGAAGCTTTCTTT. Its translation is CASSLASGGYTEAFF.

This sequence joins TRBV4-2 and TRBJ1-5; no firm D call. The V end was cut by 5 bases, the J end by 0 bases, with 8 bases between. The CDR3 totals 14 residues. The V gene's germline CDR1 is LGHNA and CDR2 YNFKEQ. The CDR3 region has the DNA TGTGCCAGCAGCTTACACAATAGCAATCAGCCCCAGCATTTT. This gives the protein CASSLHNSNQPQHF.

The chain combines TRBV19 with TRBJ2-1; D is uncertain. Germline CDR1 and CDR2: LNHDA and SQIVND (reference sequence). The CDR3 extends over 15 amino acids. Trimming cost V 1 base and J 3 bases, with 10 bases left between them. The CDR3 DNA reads TGTGCCAGTAGTATAGGGGTGGGCAGCTACAATGAGCAGTTCTTC. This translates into CASSIGVGSYNEQFF.

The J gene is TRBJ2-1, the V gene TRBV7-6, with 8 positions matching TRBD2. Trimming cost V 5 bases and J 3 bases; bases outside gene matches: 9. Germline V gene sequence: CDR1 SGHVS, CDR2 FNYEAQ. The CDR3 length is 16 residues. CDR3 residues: CASSRRAGEIYNEQFF. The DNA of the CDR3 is TGTGCCAGCAGCCGTCGAGCGGGGGAAATCTACAATGAGCAGTTCTTC.